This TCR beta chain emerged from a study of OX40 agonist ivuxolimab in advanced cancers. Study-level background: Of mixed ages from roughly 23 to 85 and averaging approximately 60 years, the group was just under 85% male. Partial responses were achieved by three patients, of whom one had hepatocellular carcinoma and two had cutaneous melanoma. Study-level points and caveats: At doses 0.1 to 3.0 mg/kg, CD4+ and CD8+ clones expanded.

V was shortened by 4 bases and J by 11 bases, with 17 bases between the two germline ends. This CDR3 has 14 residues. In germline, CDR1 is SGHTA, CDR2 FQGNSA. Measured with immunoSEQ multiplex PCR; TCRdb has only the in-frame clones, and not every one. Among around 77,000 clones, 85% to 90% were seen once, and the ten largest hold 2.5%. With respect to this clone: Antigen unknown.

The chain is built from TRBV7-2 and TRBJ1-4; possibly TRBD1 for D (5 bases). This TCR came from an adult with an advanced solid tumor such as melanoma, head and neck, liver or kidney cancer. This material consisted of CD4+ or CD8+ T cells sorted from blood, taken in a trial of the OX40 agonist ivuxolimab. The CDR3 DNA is TGTGCCAGCAGCTACGGGACGCCCGGCGGGAAACTGTTTTTT. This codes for CASSYGTPGGKLFF.